These 21 T cell receptor beta chains came from one sample sequenced in a study of beta chain features in type 1 diabetes. Expressed TCRB transcripts were sequenced because the isolated RNA had all been reverse transcribed beforehand. The method was immunoSEQ multiplex PCR; TCRdb's version includes in-frame clones alone and lacks a portion of them. The sample records about 370,000 clones, more than 13% being singletons. Source material: naive CD4+ T cells from blood. These receptors came from a woman under 30 in good health.

The rearrangement uses TRBV5-4 and TRBJ1-3; 9 bases are shared with TRBD1. The CDR3 extends over 15 amino acids. With V trimmed by 3 bases and J by 6 bases, 7 bases remained unmatched. Germline CDR1 and CDR2: SGHNT and YYREEE (reference sequence). CDR3 sequence reads: CASSSGQGVQNTIYF. In nucleotides, the CDR3 is TGTGCCAGCAGCTCGGGACAGGGAGTTCAAAACACCATATATTTT.

This chain connects TRBV28 to TRBJ2-7; D may be TRBD2 (6 bases). Germline V gives CDR1 MDHEN, CDR2 SYDVKM. The V end was cut by 5 bases, the J end by 7 bases, with 12 bases between. This CDR3 comprises 12 residues. CDR3 region: CASSQGGGEQYF. The CDR3 DNA reads as TGTGCCAGCAGTCAGGGTGGGGGGGAGCAGTACTTC.

The sample holds a few counts of this clone. V and J are TRBV5-6 and TRBJ2-2; 7 bases match TRBD2. V gave up 7 bases and J gave up 0 bases; unmatched junction bases: 0. The CDR3 is 13 amino acids. Germline V gene lookup returns CDR1 SGHDT and CDR2 YYEEEE. The CDR3 loop reads CASRGANTGELFF. The CDR3 DNA sequence: TGTGCCAGCCGGGGGGCGAACACCGGGGAGCTGTTTTTT.

The rearrangement links TRBV18 to TRBJ2-5; 8 bases agree with TRBD1. The germline V gene encodes CDR1 KGHSH and CDR2 LQKENI. Trimming removed 3 bases from V and 4 bases from J; junction bases left unmatched: 4. The CDR3 totals 14 residues. Here the CDR3 DNA reads TGTGCCAGCTCACCGGCAGGGGGCTTAGAGACCCAGTACTTC. Amino acids: CASSPAGGLETQYF.

CDR3 amino acids: CSVELREGQETQYF. DNA of the CDR3: TGCAGCGTTGAATTGCGGGAGGGCCAAGAGACCCAGTACTTC. V is TRBV29-1 and J is TRBJ2-5, with 9 positions matching TRBD2. The CDR3 has 14 amino acids. Trimming took 2 bases from V and 1 from J; bases not matched to a gene: 2. Germline V lookup: CDR1 SQVTM, CDR2 ANQGSEA.

Comment on this clone: Other DNA sequences in the same sample also yield this CDR3. The V call is TRBV15, the J call TRBJ2-7; D possibly corresponds to TRBD2 (6 bases). CDR3 size: 14 residues. CDR1 and CDR2 (germline): LNHNV, YYDKDF (reference sequence). With 0 bases removed from V and 3 bases from J, the gap between germline ends came to 9 bases. The CDR3, as DNA: TGTGCCACCAGCAGAGATCTCGGGGGCTACGAGCAGTACTTC. The encoded protein is CATSRDLGGYEQYF.

This clone has more than one count but fewer than ten. This chain links TRBV27 with TRBJ2-1; 13 positions agree with TRBD2. This CDR3 region has 15 residues. Germline CDR1 is MNHEY and CDR2 is SMNVEV (reference sequence). The V gene end was trimmed by 5 bases and the J gene end by 4 bases; junction bases not matched to a gene: 2. CDR3 amino acids: CASSLLAGGYNEQFF. CDR3 nucleotides: TGTGCCAGCAGTCTACTAGCGGGAGGGTACAATGAGCAGTTCTTC.

This clone was detected only a few times. V is TRBV4-2 and J is TRBJ2-6, with a weak D call TRBD2 (7 bases). This CDR3 has 17 amino acids. V was cut by 4 bases and J by 0 bases, with 13 bases left in between. The germline V gene encodes CDR1 LGHNA and CDR2 YNFKEQ. Here the CDR3 DNA reads TGTGCCAGCAGCCGAGCGGGACAATCCTCTGGGGCCAACGTCCTGACTTTC. This gives the protein CASSRAGQSSGANVLTF.

In this sample, this clone turned up a few times. The chain has TRBV5-1 and TRBJ2-7, with a weak D call TRBD1 (5 bases). There are 13 residues in the CDR3. Trimming removed 5 bases at V and 3 bases at J, with 12 bases between. Germline V gives CDR1 SGHRS, CDR2 YFSETQ. The CDR3, as DNA: TGCGCCAGCAGTCTTCACCAGGGCTACGAGCAGTACTTC. Translating it yields CASSLHQGYEQYF. Full variable domain (rest looked up from reference TRBV5-1 and TRBJ2-7): KAGVTQTPRYLIKTRGQQVTLSCSPISGHRSVSWYQQTPGQGLQFLFEYFSETQRNKGNFPGRFSGRQFSNSRSEMNVSTLELGDSALYLCASSLHQGYEQYFGPGTRLTVT.

This clone was counted only a few times. The chain recombines TRBV5-1 with TRBJ2-1; D is unclear. Germline CDR1 and CDR2: SGHRS and YFSETQ. The CDR3 is made up of 11 amino acids. The V and J ends lost 2 bases and 6 bases respectively, with 3 bases between them. The DNA of the CDR3 is TGCGCCAGCAGCTTCCGCAATGAGCAGTTCTTC. This gives the protein CASSFRNEQFF. Variable domain in full (rest from reference TRBV5-1 and TRBJ2-1): KAGVTQTPRYLIKTRGQQVTLSCSPISGHRSVSWYQQTPGQGLQFLFEYFSETQRNKGNFPGRFSGRQFSNSRSEMNVSTLELGDSALYLCASSFRNEQFFGPGTRLTVL.

The chain joins TRBV19 to TRBJ2-1; 7 bases map to TRBD2. CDR1 and CDR2 (germline): LNHDA, SQIVND (reference sequence). The CDR3 length is 14 residues. Trimming removed 3 bases from V and 2 bases from J; junction bases left unmatched: 1. Here the CDR3 DNA reads TGTGCCAGTAGTATTGGACTAGCCTACAATGAGCAGTTCTTC. This gives the protein CASSIGLAYNEQFF.

The rearrangement links TRBV6-1 to TRBJ2-7; 8 bases map to TRBD1. The V and J ends lost 0 bases and 0 bases, in that order; junction bases with no gene match: 4. This CDR3 comprises 16 residues. CDR1 and CDR2 from the germline V gene are MNHNS and SASEGT. CDR3 nucleotides: TGTGCCAGCAGTGAAGCAGGACAGGGTAGCTCCTACGAGCAGTACTTC. It yields the protein CASSEAGQGSSYEQYF.

This chain uses TRBV30 with TRBJ1-1; 8 bases map to TRBD1. Germline V gene sequence: CDR1 GTSNPN, CDR2 SVGIG (reference sequence). CDR3 length: 14 amino acids. The junction had 1 base not matched to a gene; V was cut back by 1 base and J by 0 bases. The CDR3: CAWSAGQVNTEAFF. Written as DNA, the CDR3 is TGTGCCTGGAGTGCGGGACAGGTGAACACTGAAGCTTTCTTT. Filled out from reference TRBV30 and TRBJ1-1, the complete variable domain reads SQTIHQWPATLVQPVGSPLSLECTVEGTSNPNLYWYRQAAGRGLQLLFYSVGIGQISSEVPQNLSASRPQDRQFILSSKKLLLSDSGFYLCAWSAGQVNTEAFFGQGTRLTVV.

V is TRBV30 and J is TRBJ1-4, with a possible D match to TRBD1 (5 bases). V lost 2 bases and J lost 5, with 12 bases in between. Germline V CDR1 and CDR2: GTSNPN, SVGIG (reference sequence). The CDR3 loop spans 14 amino acids. CDR3 sequence: CAWSMWGSNEKLFF. CDR3 nucleotides: TGTGCCTGGAGTATGTGGGGCTCAAATGAAAAACTGTTTTTT.

The gene calls are TRBV6-5 and TRBJ2-7, with D tentatively TRBD1 (6 bases). The germline V gene encodes CDR1 MNHEY and CDR2 SVGAGI. The CDR3 is 14 residues long. Trimming stripped 1 base from V and 2 bases from J, with 9 bases between. CDR3 sequence: CASSYFRTAYEQYF. CDR3 nucleotide sequence: TGTGCCAGCAGTTACTTTAGGACAGCCTACGAGCAGTACTTC.

This chain uses TRBV7-2 with TRBJ2-2; TRBD2 matches at 15 bases. This CDR3 contains 19 residues. Trimming at V came to 3 bases and at J to 6 bases, leaving 11 bases not matched to a gene. The V gene's germline CDR1 is SGHTA and CDR2 FQGNSA. The CDR3 region is CASSFRTSGRASRPGELFF. As DNA, the CDR3 is TGTGCCAGCAGCTTCAGGACTAGCGGGAGGGCCTCTAGGCCCGGGGAGCTGTTTTTT.

The rearrangement uses TRBV6-6 and TRBJ2-7; 9 positions agree with TRBD1. The V gene end was trimmed by 6 bases and the J gene end by 6 bases; junction bases not matched to a gene: 12. Germline assignment: CDR1 MNHNY and CDR2 SVGAGI (reference sequence). This CDR3 has 15 amino acids. The CDR3 coding sequence is TGTGCCAGCAGCACCCGGGACAGGGCTCGCGGCGAGCAGTACTTC. It yields the protein CASSTRDRARGEQYF.

In its sample, this clone was seen a few times. This chain uses TRBV2 with TRBJ2-1, with D uncertain. The germline gives CDR1 SNHLY, CDR2 FYNNEI. The CDR3 covers 12 residues. V was shortened by 7 bases and J by 6 bases, with 10 bases between the two germline ends. This CDR3 reads CASTLLINEQFF. CDR3 sequence (DNA): TGTGCCAGCACTCTCCTTATCAATGAGCAGTTCTTC. Full variable domain (remainder filled in from reference TRBV2 and TRBJ2-1): EPEVTQTPSHQVTQMGQEVILRCVPISNHLYFYWYRQILGQKVEFLVSFYNNEISEKSEIFDDQFSVERPDGSNFTLKIRSTKLEDSAMYFCASTLLINEQFFGPGTRLTVL.

There are a few counts of this clone. The rearrangement links TRBV7-2 to TRBJ2-3, with TRBD2 matching over 8 bases. This CDR3 contains 17 residues. Trimming removed 5 bases from V and 3 bases from J; junction bases left unmatched: 13. In germline, CDR1 is SGHTA, CDR2 FQGNSA. This chain's CDR3 is CASSQKMGAGETDTQYF. Written as DNA, the CDR3 is TGTGCCAGCAGCCAGAAAATGGGAGCGGGAGAGACAGATACGCAGTATTTT. Together with reference TRBV7-2 and TRBJ2-3, the CDR3 gives the full variable domain: GAGVSQSPSNKVTEKGKDVELRCDPISGHTALYWYRQSLGQGLEFLIYFQGNSAPDKSGLPSDRFSAERTGGSVSTLTIQRTQQEDSAVYLCASSQKMGAGETDTQYFGPGTRLTVL.

The chain recombines TRBV28 with TRBJ2-1, with TRBD2 matching over 7 bases. The germline CDR1 and CDR2 sequences are MDHEN and SYDVKM. The V gene end was trimmed by 7 bases and the J gene end by 4 bases; junction bases not matched to a gene: 10. The length of the CDR3 is 15 residues. In DNA form, the CDR3 reads TGTGCCAGCACTCCCCCTAGTAGCGGGTACAATGAGCAGTTCTTC. Its translation: CASTPPSSGYNEQFF.

CDR3 residues: CASSASVYEQYF. CDR3 sequence (DNA): TGTGCCAGCAGCGCCTCCGTGTACGAGCAGTACTTC. This sequence joins TRBV9 and TRBJ2-7; D not certain. Germline V gene lookup returns CDR1 SGDLS and CDR2 YYNGEE. There are 12 residues in the CDR3. The V gene lost 3 bases and the J gene lost 4 bases, with 8 bases spanning the gap.